This is a list of T cell receptor beta chains from one sample in a study of Ad26.COV2.S vaccination and SARS-CoV-2 variants. Data came from immunoSEQ multiplex PCR; TCRdb stores just in-frame clones and leaves some out. This table holds more than 300,000 clones, around nine tenths found once. Sample: peripheral blood, taken in a trial of Ad26.COV2.S vaccine versus placebo. These receptors were obtained from a person aged 18-65 years who received the Ad26.COV2.S COVID-19 vaccine or a placebo. Each CDR3 is given without its conserved first and last residue.

v_gene | CDR3aa
TRBV12-3/TRBV12-4 | ASSSVVLRGYT
TRBV30 | AWSGHNSGAETQY
TRBV19 | ASSIGGEQY
TRBV7-2 | ASSPTGTPSNEQF
TRBV11-2 | ASSPRTSGSFYEQY
TRBV7-8 | ASRPRGTSNTGELF
TRBV6-5 | ASTRSGGETQY
TRBV11-2 | ASSLGLEANEKLF
TRBV6-4 | ASSGSGLATDTQY
TRBV19 | ASRTQGTGDYNEQF
TRBV7-8 | ASSLVPPGRTDTQY
TRBV12-3/TRBV12-4 | ASSFNMRKY
TRBV25-1 | ASSEYRAQETQY
TRBV15 | ATSSGRERSDTQY
TRBV7-2 | ASSLGQDYSYEQY
TRBV7-2 | ASSLAGTVSGNTIY
TRBV19 | ASSIGTGAGGLF
TRBV11-3 | ASSLRPGLAEFNEQF
TRBV9 | ASSVGTGYSTDTQY
TRBV29-1 | SVDDQGFGNTIY
TRBV9 | ASSVEGRGTEAF
TRBV11-2 | ASSPQRTGANEQF
TRBV18 | ASSPAGQGVNSPLH
TRBV7-2 | ASSLWGRTEAF
TRBV5-1 | ASSLLSSGQGQETQY
TRBV4-3 | ASSQDRFLMGAEAF
TRBV18 | ASSRQGRYEKLF
TRBV5-1 | ASSLVTDTQY
TRBV25-1 | ASSESSGGASYNEQF